This TCR beta chain came from a study of neoadjuvant anti-PD-1 for oral cavity cancer. Time point meaning: after neoadjuvant nivolumab, at surgical resection. V was trimmed by 2 bases and J by 6 bases, leaving 7 bases between them. The V gene's germline CDR1 is MNHNS and CDR2 SASEGT. The CDR3 has 12 residues. Using immunoSEQ multiplex PCR, the repertoire was profiled, and TCRdb retains in-frame clones only, with some absent. Among 6,000 to 10,000 clones, roughly 57% were seen once, and the ten largest hold approximately 3%. This rearrangement joins TRBV6-1 to TRBJ1-2; D may be TRBD1 (5 bases). This receptor was identified in a person aged 40-85 years with oral cavity squamous cell carcinoma. The sample was PBMCs, taken after nivolumab (anti-PD-1) treatment. CDR3 coding DNA: TGTGCCAGCAGTGAAAGGGGCGATGGCTACACCTTC. It yields the protein CASSERGDGYTF.